The sequence of this T cell receptor (beta chain) was determined in a study of blood T cells in healthy people across ages. Looking at the study overall: For every two T cells, template switching captured about one barcoded beta molecule. General study findings and limits: Compared with aged donors, long-lived donors showed fewer expanded clones, suggesting selection. With age, beta diversity per million T cells declined roughly linearly, significantly by 40 to 50.

About this clonotype itself: Its antigen is currently unknown.

The CDR3 sequence is 15 residues long. The V and J ends lost 3 bases and 2 bases respectively, with 15 bases between them. Germline CDR1 reads SGHRS; CDR2 reads YFSETQ. Using a J-beta primer mix together with a sample-barcoded 5' primer, a second PCR was run for roughly 7 to 11 cycles. Tags on each cDNA molecule came from a template-switch adaptor with 12 random nucleotides. Using its own MiXCR run on the 5' RACE reads, TCRdb lists one record per CDR3 protein. This sample has under 1,000,000 distinct CDR3 sequences; around 36% occur once, and the top ten carry over 10%. Sequences were obtained from blood. The gene calls are TRBV5-1 and TRBJ2-7, with TRBD2 as a possible D gene (7 bases). This clonotype originated in a man between 18 and 35 years old in good health. The DNA for the CDR3 is TGCGCCAGCAGCTCGAGGGAGGGGGGCGCCTACGAGCAGTACTTC. It specifies CASSSREGGAYEQYF.